This TCR beta chain was found in a study of control samples from healthy donors and cancer patients. The table came from immunoSEQ multiplex PCR; TCRdb's copy has only in-frame clones and leaves some out. Of about 180,000 clones in the sample, nearly 90% were seen once. CDR3 length: 15 residues. V lost 5 bases to trimming and J lost 4 bases, with 11 bases between them. The germline gives CDR1 KGHDR, CDR2 SFDVKD. The sample comprised blood. The sequence derives from a woman in her fifties or sixties in good health. The chain links TRBV24-1 to TRBJ2-6; D gene ambiguous. Here the CDR3 reads CATSVWALGANVLTF. DNA for the CDR3: TGTGCCACCAGTGTTTGGGCTTTGGGGGCCAACGTCCTGACTTTC.